This record looks at one TCR beta chain sequence and its context. The sample belongs to a study of blood T cell repertoires in COVID-19. The protocol was immunoSEQ multiplex PCR, while the TCRdb copy is restricted to in-frame clones and leaves out a portion. The repertoire has about 460,000 clones, approximately 91% of them found once; the top ten carry more than 7.5%. Trimming took 3 bases from V and 2 from J, leaving 8 bases between them. This CDR3 region has 13 residues. Germline lookup yields CDR1 MNHEY and CDR2 SVGAGI. Recovered status in Cohort 3 required two negative PCRs, clearance, or symptom resolution.

The origin of this receptor is a woman aged 60-75 years who had recovered from COVID-19. The chain uses TRBV6-5 and TRBJ2-7, with a weak D call TRBD2 (6 bases). Sequences were obtained from PBMCs or T cells enriched from blood (not recorded which). CDR3 loop: CASSYGEAYEQYF. CDR3 nucleotides: TGTGCCAGCAGTTATGGGGAGGCCTACGAGCAGTACTTC.